The 23 T cell receptor beta chains given below trace back to one sample, sequenced in a study of identical twins. TCRdb re-derived calls from the 5' RACE reads in MiXCR, one entry per CDR3 protein. This table holds fewer than 550,000 distinct CDR3 sequences, approximately 14% found once. These sequences were also reported in another study, on yellow fever vaccine responses in identical twins.

What was sequenced was CD4+ T cells sorted from blood. The receptors come from a woman aged 18-29 years in good health.

The chain recombines TRBV28 with TRBJ2-7, with TRBD1 matching 7 bases. Germline CDR1 MDHEN, CDR2 SYDVKM. Germline trimming cut 6 bases from V and 3 bases from J; bases unmatched to any gene: 5. The CDR3 consists of 13 residues. The CDR3 sequence: CASRRGGLYEQYF. In DNA form, the CDR3 reads TGTGCCAGCAGGCGAGGGGGCCTCTACGAGCAGTACTTC.

The chain links TRBV28 to TRBJ1-4; TRBD1 is a possible D gene (6 bases). This CDR3 is 15 amino acids long. Trimming pared 2 bases from V and 4 bases from J, leaving 11 bases between. Germline V gene sequence: CDR1 MDHEN, CDR2 SYDVKM. DNA for the CDR3: TGTGCCAGCAGTTTACGGACAGAAAATAATGAAAAACTGTTTTTT. Protein sequence: CASSLRTENNEKLFF.

This clonotype was observed at least ten times. The chain combines TRBV20-1 with TRBJ1-1; D call uncertain. CDR1 is DFQATT and CDR2 is SNEGSKA in the germline V gene (reference sequence). The V gene lost 3 bases and the J gene lost 0 bases, with 2 bases spanning the gap. The CDR3 consists of 11 residues. The CDR3 nucleotides read TGCAGTGCTAGTCTGAACACTGAAGCTTTCTTT. This translates into CSASLNTEAFF.

This clonotype has just a few counts. The V call is TRBV2, the J call TRBJ2-2; 7 nucleotides align to TRBD1. Germline CDR1 SNHLY, CDR2 FYNNEI. This CDR3 contains 15 residues. V lost 6 bases and J lost 5; bases outside the gene matches: 9. CDR3 bases: TGTGCCAGCAGCCGGGACAGCGTATCAACCGGGGAGCTGTTTTTT. Its translation: CASSRDSVSTGELFF. Together with reference TRBV2 and TRBJ2-2, the CDR3 gives the full variable domain: EPEVTQTPSHQVTQMGQEVILRCVPISNHLYFYWYRQILGQKVEFLVSFYNNEISEKSEIFDDQFSVERPDGSNFTLKIRSTKLEDSAMYFCASSRDSVSTGELFFGEGSRLTVL.

At least ten counts were recorded for this clonotype. The gene calls are TRBV29-1 and TRBJ2-7, with 9 positions matching TRBD2. From germline, CDR1 is SQVTM and CDR2 ANQGSEA. The V gene end was trimmed by 5 bases and the J gene end by 6 bases; junction bases not matched to a gene: 8. The CDR3 spans 13 residues. CDR3 in amino acids: CSVSEGLAFEQYF. CDR3 DNA: TGCAGCGTTTCGGAGGGACTAGCTTTCGAGCAGTACTTC.

The table lists this clonotype with a few counts. This rearrangement joins TRBV2 to TRBJ2-5; no firm D call. V lost 2 bases to trimming and J lost 1 base, with 8 bases between them. CDR1 SNHLY and CDR2 FYNNEI come from the germline V gene. The CDR3 totals 14 residues. In DNA, the CDR3 is TGTGCCAGCAGTGAACGTAACTTCCAAGAGACCCAGTACTTC. Translation: CASSERNFQETQYF.

This clonotype was counted only a few times. The chain joins TRBV5-1 to TRBJ2-3, with 9 nucleotides matching TRBD1. The CDR3 is 16 amino acids. The trim removed 4 bases at V and 5 bases at J, leaving 11 bases unmatched. Germline V gene data show CDR1 as SGHRS and CDR2 as YFSETQ. CDR3 nucleotides: TGCGCCAGCAGCCCCCTCGGGGACAGGGCACAAGATACGCAGTATTTT. Protein: CASSPLGDRAQDTQYF.

This clonotype was observed a few times. The genes are TRBV4-1 and TRBJ1-1; D may be TRBD1 (5 bases). Per the germline V gene, CDR1 is MGHRA and CDR2 is YSYEKL. The CDR3 has 14 residues. V shed 6 bases and J shed 5 bases, with 16 bases lying between them. The CDR3 here is CASRGLLKGTEAFF. The CDR3 DNA sequence: TGCGCCAGCAGAGGACTGCTCAAGGGGACTGAAGCTTTCTTT.

This clonotype has ten or more counts. The V gene is TRBV28, the J gene TRBJ2-3, with D maybe TRBD1 (7 bases). Germline-derived CDR1 and CDR2 are MDHEN and SYDVKM. Trimming stripped 7 bases from V and 3 bases from J, with 20 bases between. CDR3 length: 16 residues. CDR3 region: CASKTNRGAGTDTQYF. CDR3 nucleotide sequence: TGTGCCAGCAAGACAAACAGGGGTGCGGGAACAGATACGCAGTATTTT.

This clonotype came up a few times. The chain carries TRBV12-3 or TRBV12-4 and TRBJ2-3; 13 bases are a match to TRBD2. The CDR3 is 16 residues long. V lost 6 bases, J lost 1 base, and 4 bases stayed unmatched. The DNA for the CDR3 is TGTGCCAGCAGGAGACTAGCGGGGGGACGCACAGATACGCAGTATTTT. This encodes CASRRLAGGRTDTQYF.

There are a few counts of this clonotype. This chain uses TRBV5-1 with TRBJ2-7; TRBD2 aligns across 7 bases. V shed 2 bases, J shed 0 bases, and the junction held 8 bases outside the gene matches. The CDR3 runs 16 residues. Germline loops: CDR1 SGHRS, CDR2 YFSETQ. The CDR3 DNA is TGCGCCAGCAGCTTCTGGCTAGCGGATAGCTCCTACGAGCAGTACTTC. Encoded protein: CASSFWLADSSYEQYF.

This clonotype was detected ten times or more. The chain has TRBV5-1 and TRBJ2-1; D unclear. V lost 0 bases and J lost 0, with 7 bases in between. The CDR3 sequence is 15 residues long. CDR1 and CDR2 from the germline V gene are SGHRS and YFSETQ. The CDR3 here is CASSLAVTSYNEQFF. CDR3 nucleotide sequence: TGCGCCAGCAGCTTGGCCGTTACCTCCTACAATGAGCAGTTCTTC.

The chain links TRBV7-3 to TRBJ2-1; D is unclear. Trimming took 1 base from V and 9 from J, leaving 13 bases between them. The germline gives CDR1 SGHTA, CDR2 FQGTGA. The CDR3 loop spans 14 amino acids. CDR3 amino acids: CASSLSGYVGEQFF. The CDR3 nucleotides read TGTGCCAGCAGCTTAAGTGGGTACGTGGGTGAGCAGTTCTTC.

This clonotype has more than one count but fewer than ten. This chain links TRBV12-3 or TRBV12-4 with TRBJ2-5; D is unclear. V lost 5 bases, J lost 4 bases, and 8 bases lay in between. This CDR3 region has 12 residues. DNA for the CDR3: TGTGCCAGCAGTGGAAAGGGAGAGACCCAGTACTTC. Translated: CASSGKGETQYF.

This clonotype was counted a few times. The chain joins TRBV7-2 to TRBJ2-3; D remains unclear. CDR3 size: 14 residues. V was trimmed by 8 bases and J by 4 bases, leaving 16 bases between them. Germline CDR1 SGHTA, CDR2 FQGNSA. Written as DNA, the CDR3 is TGTGCCAGCCAAGAGCAAGCAGTCGCAGATACGCAGTATTTT. It yields the protein CASQEQAVADTQYF.

This clonotype was counted ten times or more. This chain uses TRBV4-3 with TRBJ2-1, with 8 bases aligning to TRBD2. The CDR3 has 16 amino acids. Germline V lookup: CDR1 LGHNA, CDR2 YSLEER. Trimming took 2 bases from V and 7 from J; bases not matched to a gene: 10. CDR3 in amino acids: CASSQLEASGLNEQFF. The CDR3 DNA sequence: TGCGCCAGCAGCCAATTAGAGGCTAGCGGGCTTAATGAGCAGTTCTTC.

Ten or more counts support this clonotype. V gene TRBV20-1 combines with J gene TRBJ2-4; TRBD2 is a possible D gene (6 bases). The CDR3 is made up of 13 amino acids. Germline CDR1 is DFQATT and CDR2 is SNEGSKA (reference sequence). Trimming pared 6 bases from V and 8 bases from J, leaving 17 bases between. The CDR3 loop reads CSAETSLGYIQYF. CDR3 nucleotides: TGCAGTGCAGAGACTAGTTTGGGTTACATTCAGTACTTC.

This clonotype has more than one count but fewer than ten. This chain connects TRBV6-1 to TRBJ1-5; D is ambiguous. Trimming cost V 6 bases and J 1 base, with 7 bases left between them. Germline V lookup: CDR1 MNHNS, CDR2 SASEGT. The CDR3 is made up of 13 amino acids. The CDR3 nucleotides read TGTGCCAGCAGCACAAAAAGCAATCAGCCCCAGCATTTT. Protein: CASSTKSNQPQHF.

This clonotype was found a few times. The chain employs TRBV15 and TRBJ2-2; D is ambiguous. The CDR3 sequence is 14 residues long. Deletions cut 0 bases from V and 3 bases from J, with 5 bases between. CDR1 is LNHNV, CDR2 YYDKDF, per germline (reference sequence). The CDR3 DNA reads as TGTGCCACCAGCAGAGATTCAGACACCGGGGAGCTGTTTTTT. As protein: CATSRDSDTGELFF.

This clonotype was found many times. The V gene is TRBV5-1, the J gene TRBJ2-2, with D unclear. The germline V gene encodes CDR1 SGHRS and CDR2 YFSETQ. V was clipped by 0 bases and J by 8 bases, with 11 bases between them. The CDR3 has 14 amino acids. The CDR3 loop reads CASSLDRAFGELFF. In nucleotides, the CDR3 is TGCGCCAGCAGCTTGGATAGGGCCTTTGGGGAGCTGTTTTTT. The full variable domain, in which reference TRBV5-1 and TRBJ2-2 provide the parts outside the CDR3, is KAGVTQTPRYLIKTRGQQVTLSCSPISGHRSVSWYQQTPGQGLQFLFEYFSETQRNKGNFPGRFSGRQFSNSRSEMNVSTLELGDSALYLCASSLDRAFGELFFGEGSRLTVL.

This clonotype has a handful of counts. Here the CDR3 reads CASSFLTSGGFRSTDTQYF. In DNA form, the CDR3 reads TGTGCCAGCAGTTTCCTTACTAGCGGGGGTTTCAGAAGCACAGATACGCAGTATTTT. The chain uses TRBV27 and TRBJ2-3, with 11 bases matching TRBD2. Germline V gene sequence: CDR1 MNHEY, CDR2 SMNVEV (reference sequence). The CDR3 spans 19 residues. V lost 3 bases and J lost 0; bases outside the gene matches: 11.

The chain couples TRBV12-3 or TRBV12-4 to TRBJ1-3; D gene ambiguous. The V end was cut by 6 bases, the J end by 4 bases, with 13 bases between. The CDR3 runs 14 residues. The CDR3 here is CASSRAEAGNTIYF. For the CDR3, the DNA is TGTGCCAGCAGCCGAGCGGAGGCGGGAAACACCATATATTTT.

A few counts support this clonotype. The rearrangement links TRBV7-9 to TRBJ2-7; TRBD2 might be the D (7 bases). The CDR3 has 17 residues. Germline V gene lookup returns CDR1 SEHNR and CDR2 FQNEAQ (reference sequence). The germline V and J ends were trimmed by 1 base and 0 bases, with 16 bases remaining between them. For the CDR3, the DNA is TGTGCCAGCAGCTTAGTGAGGGGGGGCGTAAGCTCCTACGAGCAGTACTTC. This sequence encodes CASSLVRGGVSSYEQYF.